One sample yielded the 18 T cell receptor beta chains listed below, sequenced in a study of T cell responses to AZD1222 COVID-19 vaccine. Repertoires were generated with immunoSEQ multiplex PCR, while TCRdb's copy carries only in-frame clones and drops some. The table includes 120,000 or so clones, 81% detected once. Sequencing was performed on peripheral blood, taken on day 0 of AZD1222 vaccination. The receptor source for this set is an adult in good health.

V is TRBV28 and J is TRBJ2-5; 9 bases align to TRBD1. CDR1 MDHEN and CDR2 SYDVKM come from the germline V gene. The V gene end was trimmed by 8 bases and the J gene end by 3 bases; junction bases not matched to a gene: 4. The CDR3 consists of 13 residues. The DNA for the CDR3 is TGTGCCAGCTTGGGACAGGGAAAAGAGACCCAGTACTTC. Translated, it gives CASLGQGKETQYF.

This sequence joins TRBV28 and TRBJ2-6; tentatively, D is TRBD1 (6 bases). Trimming cost V 8 bases and J 3 bases, with 11 bases left between them. This CDR3 is built from 14 residues. Germline V gene sequence: CDR1 MDHEN, CDR2 SYDVKM. The CDR3, as DNA: TGTGCCAGCCAACAGGGCGGTGGGGCCAACGTCCTGACTTTC. Its protein is CASQQGGGANVLTF.

The rearrangement links TRBV6-2 or TRBV6-3 to TRBJ2-5; 8 positions match TRBD2. V was clipped by 5 bases and J by 2 bases; unmatched bases: 10. Germline-derived CDR1 and CDR2 are MNHEY and SVGEGT. The length of the CDR3 is 16 residues. The CDR3 loop is CASSPKAKRGQETQYF. Written as DNA, the CDR3 is TGTGCCAGCAGTCCCAAGGCCAAGCGGGGGCAAGAGACCCAGTACTTC.

The rearrangement uses TRBV7-2 and TRBJ1-4, with 7 bases identical to TRBD1. Germline lookup yields CDR1 SGHTA and CDR2 FQGNSA. The CDR3 runs to 15 residues. The trim removed 2 bases at V and 7 bases at J, leaving 7 bases unmatched. The DNA of the CDR3 is TGTGCCAGCAGCTTATCTCAGGGGGGTAGTGAAAAACTGTTTTTT. Translation gives CASSLSQGGSEKLFF.

The chain uses TRBV4-3 and TRBJ2-6; D remains unclear. The V and J ends lost 3 bases and 2 bases respectively, with 8 bases between them. The CDR3 is made up of 15 amino acids. Germline V gene lookup returns CDR1 LGHNA and CDR2 YSLEER. CDR3 nucleotide sequence: TGCGCCAGCAGCCACAGGACGACTGGGGCCAACGTCCTGACTTTC. It encodes CASSHRTTGANVLTF.

The chain uses TRBV6-5 and TRBJ1-2; D uncertain. Germline V gene sequence: CDR1 MNHEY, CDR2 SVGAGI. The length of the CDR3 is 13 residues. V lost 7 bases and J 5 bases, leaving 14 bases between the germline ends. This CDR3 is CASTPNIGYGYTF. CDR3 DNA sequence: TGTGCCAGCACCCCGAACATAGGTTATGGCTACACCTTC.

The V and J genes are TRBV19 and TRBJ1-1, with D hard to call. Germline-derived CDR1 and CDR2 are LNHDA and SQIVND (reference sequence). CDR3 length equals 13 residues. Trimming cost V 6 bases and J 7 bases, with 15 bases left between them. CDR3 residues: CASRPRQVGEAFF. The CDR3, as DNA: TGTGCCAGTAGACCTCGGCAGGTCGGTGAAGCTTTCTTT.

This chain connects TRBV18 to TRBJ1-3; D uncertain. Trimming removed 5 bases from V and 2 bases from J, with 10 bases in between. The CDR3 totals 14 residues. CDR1 is KGHSH, CDR2 LQKENI, per germline. The CDR3: CASSSTPAGNTIYF. Written as DNA, the CDR3 is TGTGCCAGCTCAAGTACCCCCGCTGGAAACACCATATATTTT.

V gene TRBV28 combines with J gene TRBJ1-3, with a possible D match to TRBD1 (6 bases). Trimming shortened V by 8 bases and J by 4 bases, and 12 bases separated the two germline ends. CDR3 length: 13 amino acids. The germline V gene has CDR1 MDHEN and CDR2 SYDVKM. CDR3 amino acids: CASRRGTGNTIYF. CDR3 DNA: TGTGCCAGCCGAAGGGGGACGGGAAACACCATATATTTT.

This clone was detected once. The V call is TRBV6-2 or TRBV6-3, the J call TRBJ2-5; TRBD2 matches at 7 bases. This CDR3 comprises 15 residues. The ends lost 6 bases at V and 3 bases at J; junction bases unmatched: 10. Per the germline V gene, CDR1 is MNHEY and CDR2 is SVGEGT. CDR3 in amino acids: CASSFKLAQKETQYF. DNA of the CDR3: TGTGCCAGCAGCTTCAAACTAGCGCAGAAAGAGACCCAGTACTTC.

The rearrangement joins TRBV7-2 to TRBJ1-1; no reliable D call. Germline V lookup: CDR1 SGHTA, CDR2 FQGNSA. The V and J ends lost 4 bases and 6 bases respectively, with 6 bases between them. The CDR3 is made up of 11 amino acids. CDR3 sequence: CASSYHSEAFF. The CDR3 DNA is TGTGCCAGCAGCTATCACTCTGAAGCTTTCTTT.

The chain has TRBV6-5 and TRBJ1-2; 9 bases match TRBD1. The junction had 6 bases not matched to a gene; V was cut back by 6 bases and J by 4 bases. Germline CDR1 reads MNHEY; CDR2 reads SVGAGI. The CDR3 sequence is 14 residues long. CDR3 in DNA: TGTGCCAGCAGGCTCGGACAGGGGATCTATGGCTACACCTTC. This sequence encodes CASRLGQGIYGYTF.

The chain is built from TRBV19 and TRBJ2-1; 16 nucleotides agree with TRBD2. The CDR3 runs 17 residues. In germline, CDR1 is LNHDA, CDR2 SQIVND (reference sequence). Losses at the gene ends were 9 bases for V and 7 bases for J; bases not matched to a gene: 12. The CDR3, as DNA: TGTGCCAGCCTCGGGACTAGCGGGAGGGCCAGTTTAAATGAGCAGTTCTTC. As protein: CASLGTSGRASLNEQFF.

The chain joins TRBV7-2 to TRBJ2-2; a possible D gene is TRBD2 (6 bases). CDR1 is SGHTA, CDR2 FQGNSA, per germline. V lost 1 base and J lost 6, with 15 bases in between. The CDR3 is 16 amino acids. CDR3 in amino acids: CASSLVPGVGAGELFF. The CDR3 nucleotides are TGTGCCAGCAGCTTAGTTCCGGGGGTTGGAGCCGGGGAGCTGTTTTTT.

The chain combines TRBV7-8 with TRBJ2-7, with no clear D. The CDR3 is 12 amino acids. V dropped 5 bases and J dropped 7 bases, with 12 bases sitting between them. Germline V lookup: CDR1 SGHVS, CDR2 FQNEAQ. The CDR3, as DNA: TGTGCCAGCAGCCAATACGGTGGTGAGCAGTACTTC. This codes for CASSQYGGEQYF.

The chain couples TRBV12-3 or TRBV12-4 to TRBJ2-7; either TRBD1 or TRBD2 may fit D (6 bases each). V was pared by 6 bases and J by 6 bases, with 9 bases between. The CDR3 loop spans 11 amino acids. The CDR3 nucleotides read TGTGCCAGCAGAGGGGGGCCCGAGCAGTACTTC. It specifies CASRGGPEQYF.

Only a few counts were recorded for this clone. The chain employs TRBV28 and TRBJ1-6; the D is unclear. The CDR3 runs 14 residues. Per germline, CDR1 MDHEN and CDR2 SYDVKM. Between the trimmed V and J ends, which lost 7 bases and 6 bases, there was a span of 13 bases. CDR3: CASNADGLNSPLHF. Written as DNA, the CDR3 is TGTGCCAGCAATGCGGACGGGCTTAATTCACCCCTCCACTTT.

This CDR3 reads CASSSIAGPQYF. CDR3 bases: TGTGCCAGCAGTTCAATAGCGGGTCCTCAGTATTTT. This sequence joins TRBV28 and TRBJ2-3, with TRBD2 matching over 7 bases. The V and J ends lost 4 bases and 12 bases, in that order; junction bases with no gene match: 7. CDR3 length: 12 amino acids. The germline V gene encodes CDR1 MDHEN and CDR2 SYDVKM.